The 2 T cell receptor beta chains reported below all come from one sample, sequenced in a study of cytomegalovirus exposure and HLA in healthy donors. Primers for the PCR totalled 60 Vbeta and 13 Jbeta. TCRdb's copy holds only in-frame clones and misses some; the assay was immunoSEQ multiplex PCR. The sample has under 200,000 clones; approximately 80% are singletons. Sequencing input: PBMCs. Receptor source: a woman aged 50 to 65 in good health and CMV-seronegative.

This clone was seen only once. DNA for the CDR3: TGTGCCAGCAGTTTATTGCTTTGGGAGGGAAACTATGGCTACACCTTC. It yields the protein CASSLLLWEGNYGYTF. The gene calls are TRBV28 and TRBJ1-2; D not resolved. Deletions cut 1 base from V and 2 bases from J, with 14 bases between. Per germline, CDR1 MDHEN and CDR2 SYDVKM. The CDR3 has 16 amino acids.

V and J are TRBV28 and TRBJ1-4; TRBD1 matches 9 bases. This CDR3 comprises 15 residues. V lost 7 bases, J lost 1 base, and 4 bases stayed unmatched. CDR1 MDHEN and CDR2 SYDVKM come from the germline V gene. CDR3 nucleotides: TGTGCCAGCAAGAGACAGGGGGTAACTAATGAAAAACTGTTTTTT. Translation gives CASKRQGVTNEKLFF.